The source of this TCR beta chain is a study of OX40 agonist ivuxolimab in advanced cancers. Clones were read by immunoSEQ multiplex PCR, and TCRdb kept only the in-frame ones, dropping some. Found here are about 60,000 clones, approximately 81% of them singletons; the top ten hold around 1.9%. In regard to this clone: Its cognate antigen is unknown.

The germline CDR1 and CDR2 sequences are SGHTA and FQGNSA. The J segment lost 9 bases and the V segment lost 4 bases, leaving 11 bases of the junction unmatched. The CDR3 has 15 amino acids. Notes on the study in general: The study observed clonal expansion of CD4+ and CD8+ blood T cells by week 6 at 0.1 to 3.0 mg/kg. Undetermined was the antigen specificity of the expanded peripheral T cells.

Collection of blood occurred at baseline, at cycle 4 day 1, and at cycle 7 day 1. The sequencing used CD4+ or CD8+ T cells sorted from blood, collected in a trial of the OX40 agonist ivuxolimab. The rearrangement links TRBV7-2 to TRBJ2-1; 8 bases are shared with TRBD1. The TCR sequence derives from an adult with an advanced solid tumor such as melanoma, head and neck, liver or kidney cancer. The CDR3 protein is CASSSDRAQWSEQFF. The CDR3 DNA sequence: TGTGCCAGCAGCTCGGACAGGGCCCAATGGAGTGAGCAGTTCTTC.